This T cell receptor (beta chain) is drawn from a study of blood T cell repertoires in COVID-19. Across the study: Sites across the United States, Italy and Spain contributed samples from acute and convalescent COVID-19. T cells, B-cell-depleted T cells, or PBMCs supplied cDNA or gDNA.

Original handling: Cell counts per sample came from amplifying reference gene primers. The method was immunoSEQ multiplex PCR; TCRdb's version includes in-frame clones alone and lacks a portion of them. V and J calls and clone size come straight from that table; D and trimming were deduced from the DNA. Here the sample spans under 350,000 clones, roughly 80% being singletons. Germline values: CDR1 SGHRS, CDR2 YFSETQ. The CDR3 loop spans 17 amino acids. With 6 bases removed from V and 2 bases from J, the gap between germline ends came to 22 bases. This receptor was obtained from a man in his 60s who had recovered from COVID-19. Sequencing was done on a sample of peripheral blood. The genes are TRBV5-1 and TRBJ2-3, with a possible D match to TRBD1 (5 bases). The CDR3 nucleotides are TGCGCCAGCACTAAGGGCCTCCTTGGGGCCGACACAGATACGCAGTATTTT. Encoded protein: CASTKGLLGADTDTQYF.